The 25 T cell receptor beta chains below were found in one sample sequenced in a study of blood T cells in healthy people across ages. A second PCR of 7 to 11 cycles used a sample-barcoded 5' primer and a J-beta primer mix. TCRdb analysed the 5' RACE reads with MiXCR anew, one entry per CDR3 protein. Altogether about 570,000 distinct CDR3 sequences are present, approximately 25% being singletons, with the ten largest covering roughly 18%. Sequencing was performed on blood. These receptors all stem from a woman between 70 and 85 years old in good health.

This clonotype was found a few times. V is TRBV7-3 and J is TRBJ2-5, with a weak D call TRBD2 (5 bases). CDR1 SGHTA and CDR2 FQGTGA come from the germline V gene. Trimming removed 5 bases at V and 3 bases at J, with 10 bases between. This CDR3 is 13 amino acids long. CDR3 nucleotides: TGTGCCAGCAGCCGGGGAAGAGAAGAGACCCAGTACTTC. As protein: CASSRGREETQYF.

The CDR3 DNA sequence: TGTGCCAGCAGCTTGGAAACGGGGACCGGGACCCAGTACTTC. This translates into CASSLETGTGTQYF. The chain joins TRBV5-4 to TRBJ2-5; possibly TRBD1 or TRBD2 for D (5 bases each). The length of the CDR3 is 14 residues. The V and J ends lost 0 bases and 7 bases respectively, with 13 bases between them. Germline assignment: CDR1 SGHNT and CDR2 YYREEE (reference sequence).

This chain links TRBV5-1 with TRBJ2-3; D might be TRBD2 (6 bases). V lost 4 bases, J lost 0 bases, and 9 bases lay in between. This CDR3 is built from 14 residues. Per germline, CDR1 SGHRS and CDR2 YFSETQ. CDR3 DNA: TGCGCCAGCAGCCTCCTAGCGAGCACAGATACGCAGTATTTT. Protein product: CASSLLASTDTQYF.

This clonotype was seen only a few times. V gene TRBV7-9 combines with J gene TRBJ1-4; TRBD1 matches at 7 bases. Germline assignment: CDR1 SEHNR and CDR2 FQNEAQ (reference sequence). The length of the CDR3 is 15 residues. The junction had 8 bases not matched to a gene; V was cut back by 4 bases and J by 6 bases. CDR3 amino acids: CASSYIPGQYEKLFF. For the CDR3, the DNA is TGTGCCAGCAGCTACATTCCGGGACAGTATGAAAAACTGTTTTTT.

This clonotype was detected only a few times. This chain links TRBV7-2 with TRBJ2-7; D unclear. The germline gives CDR1 SGHTA, CDR2 FQGNSA. Trimming took 0 bases from V and 2 from J, leaving 5 bases between them. CDR3 length: 13 amino acids. The CDR3 DNA reads as TGTGCCAGCAGCTTAGCCCTGGCCTACGAGCAGTACTTC. It codes for CASSLALAYEQYF.

This clonotype came up many times. CDR3 DNA sequence: TGTGCCAGCAGCAGATTTTCCAACCCGCTGCAAGCTTTCTTT. It is translated as CASSRFSNPLQAFF. The genes are TRBV12-3 or TRBV12-4 and TRBJ1-1; D remains unclear. Trimming cost V 6 bases and J 9 bases, with 20 bases left between them. The CDR3 covers 14 residues.

The V call is TRBV5-5, the J call TRBJ2-7; 10 bases fit TRBD2. CDR1 and CDR2 (germline): SGHKS, YYEKEE (reference sequence). The CDR3 is 17 amino acids. J gave up 2 bases and V 4 bases, and 12 bases lay outside the gene matches. The CDR3 nucleotides are TGTGCCAGCAGCCGTCCCCCTGGACTAGCGGAGACCTACGAGCAGTACTTC. Protein: CASSRPPGLAETYEQYF.

The chain is built from TRBV5-1 and TRBJ2-5; TRBD1 is a possible D gene (6 bases). Germline CDR1 and CDR2: SGHRS and YFSETQ. The CDR3 covers 15 residues. The V gene lost 3 bases and the J gene lost 2 bases, with 14 bases spanning the gap. CDR3 protein: CASSSTGSGQETQYF. The DNA of the CDR3 is TGCGCCAGCAGCTCGACAGGTTCCGGGCAAGAGACCCAGTACTTC.

This chain uses TRBV9 with TRBJ2-5; 15 bases are shared with TRBD2. The end of the DNA aligns better with TRBJ2-1, so the J call may be wrong. The germline V gene has CDR1 SGDLS and CDR2 YYNGEE. The CDR3 consists of 16 residues. CDR3 sequence: CASSGQGLAGGNEQFF. In DNA, the CDR3 is TGTGCCAGCAGCGGTCAGGGACTAGCGGGGGGAAATGAGCAGTTCTTC.

The V call is TRBV12-3 or TRBV12-4, the J call TRBJ2-3, with D possibly being TRBD1 or TRBD2 (6 bases each). Trimming left V 3 bases short and J 5 bases short, with 12 bases between. This CDR3 spans 14 amino acids. This chain's CDR3 is CASSLRGGGDTQYF. CDR3 sequence (DNA): TGTGCCAGCAGTTTGAGAGGGGGAGGAGATACGCAGTATTTT.

The rearrangement links TRBV3-1 to TRBJ2-1; D is ambiguous. Looked up from germline, CDR1 is LGHDT and CDR2 is YNNKEL (reference sequence). The CDR3 covers 17 residues. V gave up 0 bases and J gave up 7 bases, with 19 bases separating them. The CDR3 DNA is TGTGCCAGCAGCCAAGATTGGGATCTACTCTATCTGAATGAGCAGTTCTTC. This encodes CASSQDWDLLYLNEQFF.

This clonotype was seen a few times. The V gene is TRBV5-1, the J gene TRBJ2-7; D might be TRBD1 or TRBD2, each matching 5 bases. With 4 bases removed from V and 2 bases from J, the gap between germline ends came to 31 bases. The CDR3 length is 20 residues. Germline CDR1 SGHRS, CDR2 YFSETQ. This CDR3 reads CASSNEKGQAEGTNPYEQYF. The CDR3, as DNA: TGCGCCAGCAGCAACGAGAAGGGGCAGGCAGAAGGGACCAACCCCTACGAGCAGTACTTC.

The V call is TRBV29-1, the J call TRBJ2-1, with 12 bases matching TRBD2. The CDR3 has 15 residues. Germline lookup yields CDR1 SQVTM and CDR2 ANQGSEA. V lost 7 bases, J lost 6 bases, and 10 bases stayed unmatched. CDR3 bases: TGCAGCGCCCAAACGACTAGCGGGAGACTCAATGAGCAGTTCTTC. Translated, it gives CSAQTTSGRLNEQFF.

This clonotype has a count of ten or more. The chain links TRBV18 to TRBJ1-5, with D perhaps matching TRBD1 (5 bases). Trimming cost V 6 bases and J 1 base, with 7 bases left between them. This CDR3 comprises 13 residues. Germline assignment: CDR1 KGHSH and CDR2 LQKENI. The CDR3 loop reads CASSGGSNQPQHF. CDR3 in DNA: TGTGCCAGCTCGGGGGGGAGCAATCAGCCCCAGCATTTT.

This clonotype was detected only a few times. The gene calls are TRBV27 and TRBJ1-2; unclear D gene. CDR3 length: 15 amino acids. V was clipped by 5 bases and J by 0 bases, with 13 bases between them. Germline V lookup: CDR1 MNHEY, CDR2 SMNVEV (reference sequence). The CDR3 loop is CASSLGWMSNYGYTF. CDR3 nucleotides: TGTGCCAGCAGTCTGGGATGGATGTCTAACTATGGCTACACCTTC.

The chain carries TRBV5-1 and TRBJ2-6; D might be TRBD2 (5 bases). Germline V lookup: CDR1 SGHRS, CDR2 YFSETQ. The V and J ends lost 7 bases and 7 bases respectively, with 15 bases between them. The CDR3 runs 14 residues. The CDR3 is CASWETGGANVLTF. In DNA form, the CDR3 reads TGCGCCAGCTGGGAGACGGGTGGTGCCAACGTCCTGACTTTC.

Only a few counts were recorded for this clonotype. Germline and junction disagree at one end, which may indicate a read error. The chain has TRBV7-2 and TRBJ1-2, with D hard to call. The CDR3 totals 12 residues. Germline loops: CDR1 SGHTA, CDR2 FQGNSA. Here the CDR3 reads CASSLDRVSIAF. The CDR3 DNA reads as TGTGCCAGCAGCTTAGATAGGGTGTCGATTGCCTTC.

The chain carries TRBV5-5 and TRBJ2-2; no clear D. There are 14 residues in the CDR3. Deletions cut 4 bases from V and 3 bases from J, with 10 bases between. CDR1 is SGHKS, CDR2 YYEKEE, per germline (reference sequence). CDR3 nucleotides: TGTGCCAGCAGCGGAATGGTCCACACCGGGGAGCTGTTTTTT. The encoded protein is CASSGMVHTGELFF.

This clonotype was detected a few times. The DNA of the CDR3 is TGCAGCGTTGAATTGTGGGACAGTTACCAAGAGACCCAGTACTTC. As protein: CSVELWDSYQETQYF. The rearrangement uses TRBV29-1 and TRBJ2-5; 7 bases map to TRBD1. The CDR3 is 15 amino acids. Germline-derived CDR1 and CDR2 are SQVTM and ANQGSEA. The junction had 6 bases not matched to a gene; V was cut back by 2 bases and J by 0 bases.

This clonotype was detected a few times. This rearrangement joins TRBV29-1 to TRBJ1-2, with 9 bases that match TRBD1. V was clipped by 6 bases and J by 7 bases; unmatched bases: 6. This CDR3 region has 12 residues. Germline CDR1 is SQVTM and CDR2 is ANQGSEA. In DNA form, the CDR3 reads TGCAGCGTGGCGGGACAGGGACGTGGCTACACCTTC. It is translated as CSVAGQGRGYTF.

J is TRBJ2-1 and V is TRBV15; 11 bases align to TRBD2. V gave up 4 bases and J gave up 8 bases; unmatched junction bases: 7. The germline CDR1 and CDR2 sequences are LNHNV and YYDKDF (reference sequence). The CDR3 is made up of 15 amino acids. CDR3 sequence reads: CATSILAGAHDEQFF. The CDR3, as DNA: TGTGCCACCAGCATACTAGCGGGGGCACACGATGAGCAGTTCTTC.

The chain links TRBV7-8 to TRBJ2-2; 10 nucleotides align to TRBD1. The V segment lost 2 bases and the J segment 6 bases; nucleotides outside the gene matches: 6. Germline CDR1 reads SGHVS; CDR2 reads FQNEAQ. The CDR3 contains 16 residues. CDR3 DNA sequence: TGTGCCAGCAGCTTACTGACAGGGGGCGCATCCGGGGAGCTGTTTTTT. Translated, it gives CASSLLTGGASGELFF.

The rearrangement joins TRBV29-1 to TRBJ1-5; D is uncertain. The length of the CDR3 is 13 residues. Germline loops: CDR1 SQVTM, CDR2 ANQGSEA. The germline V and J ends were trimmed by 7 bases and 7 bases, with 17 bases remaining between them. CDR3 amino acids: CSAAQAPGQPQHF. The CDR3 nucleotides read TGCAGCGCAGCCCAGGCTCCGGGGCAGCCCCAGCATTTT.

This clonotype came up a few times. The rearrangement links TRBV7-2 to TRBJ2-3, with 8 bases that match TRBD1. The trim removed 5 bases at V and 6 bases at J, leaving 7 bases unmatched. Per the germline V gene, CDR1 is SGHTA and CDR2 is FQGNSA. This CDR3 is built from 14 residues. The CDR3 DNA is TGTGCCAGCAGCAATCAGGGGGCGCGGGATACGCAGTATTTT. Its protein product is CASSNQGARDTQYF.

This clonotype appeared many times. The rearrangement links TRBV11-2 to TRBJ2-5; 8 nucleotides line up with TRBD2. V lost 3 bases to trimming and J lost 1 base; unmatched junction nucleotides: 4. Germline loops: CDR1 SGHAT, CDR2 FQNNGV. The length of the CDR3 is 15 residues. The CDR3 region has the DNA TGTGCCAGCAGCTTTAGCGGGGCTACCCAAGAGACCCAGTACTTC. Its protein is CASSFSGATQETQYF.